These 13 T cell receptor beta chains were sequenced from one sample in a study of control samples from healthy donors and cancer patients. The table came from immunoSEQ multiplex PCR; TCRdb's copy has only in-frame clones and leaves some out. The sample lists some 130,000 clones, about nine tenths occurring once. The specimen was blood. The receptors here all came from a man younger than 30 in good health.

DNA for the CDR3: TGTGCCGTGGGTAATCCGGGGTCGAACACCATATATTTT. It is translated as CAVGNPGSNTIYF. V usage is TRBV30 and J usage is TRBJ1-3; no clear D. The CDR3 sequence is 13 residues long. From germline, CDR1 is GTSNPN and CDR2 SVGIG (reference sequence). The V end was cut by 8 bases, the J end by 7 bases, with 18 bases between.

The rearrangement links TRBV4-1 to TRBJ1-2; 8 bases match TRBD1. The ends lost 2 bases at V and 6 bases at J; junction bases unmatched: 5. The CDR3 runs to 14 residues. The germline V gene encodes CDR1 MGHRA and CDR2 YSYEKL. DNA for the CDR3: TGCGCCAGCAGCCAATGGACAGGGCTGGATGGCTACACCTTC. Its protein is CASSQWTGLDGYTF.

A few counts support this clone. The chain recombines TRBV18 with TRBJ2-7; D assignment may be TRBD1 or TRBD2 (5 bases each). CDR3 size: 13 residues. Germline V gene data show CDR1 as KGHSH and CDR2 as LQKENI. The V end was cut by 3 bases, the J end by 6 bases, with 12 bases between. The CDR3 nucleotides read TGTGCCAGCTCACCGGGACGGACCACCGAGCAGTACTTC. This gives the protein CASSPGRTTEQYF.

J is TRBJ2-3 and V is TRBV10-2; D is possibly TRBD1 (5 bases). Germline V gives CDR1 WSHSY, CDR2 SAAADI. This CDR3 region has 15 residues. V was trimmed by 4 bases and J by 8 bases, leaving 19 bases between them. CDR3 region: CASSVLGATGATQYF. The CDR3 nucleotides read TGCGCCAGCAGTGTTCTAGGGGCCACAGGTGCTACGCAGTATTTT.

The rearrangement links TRBV2 to TRBJ2-1; 7 bases are a match to TRBD2. V lost 8 bases and J lost 4; bases outside the gene matches: 8. The CDR3 covers 14 residues. The germline V gene encodes CDR1 SNHLY and CDR2 FYNNEI. The CDR3 DNA sequence: TGTGCCAGCGCAGGGACTAAAAAATACAATGAGCAGTTCTTC. Protein sequence: CASAGTKKYNEQFF.

The genes are TRBV9 and TRBJ2-7; D possibly matches TRBD1 or TRBD2 (5 bases each). With 2 bases removed from V and 0 bases from J, the gap between germline ends came to 9 bases. This CDR3 contains 14 residues. Germline loops: CDR1 SGDLS, CDR2 YYNGEE. CDR3 sequence: CASSVRGASYEQYF. CDR3 coding DNA: TGTGCCAGCAGCGTTCGGGGCGCCTCCTACGAGCAGTACTTC.

This clone was detected a few times. The V and J genes are TRBV2 and TRBJ2-5, with 8 bases matching TRBD2. The CDR3 length is 15 residues. Germline assignment: CDR1 SNHLY and CDR2 FYNNEI. Losses at the gene ends were 2 bases for V and 4 bases for J; bases not matched to a gene: 6. The DNA of the CDR3 is TGTGCCAGCAGTGAATACTCGGCGGGGGGAGAGACCCAGTACTTC. This gives the protein CASSEYSAGGETQYF.

The chain recombines TRBV5-6 with TRBJ1-4, with D tentatively TRBD1 (6 bases). The CDR3 is 13 residues long. Trimming cost V 4 bases and J 8 bases, with 12 bases left between them. Germline V gives CDR1 SGHDT, CDR2 YYEEEE. CDR3 coding DNA: TGTGCCAGCAGCATACAGGGTTGGGAAAAACTGTTTTTT. It translates to CASSIQGWEKLFF.

The chain has TRBV14 and TRBJ2-5; a weak D match, TRBD2 (5 bases). Germline-derived CDR1 and CDR2 are SGHDN and FVKESK. V lost 5 bases, J lost 5 bases, and 18 bases lay in between. This CDR3 comprises 15 residues. CDR3 nucleotides: TGTGCCAGCAGCTTATTGAGCAGCGGCCGGGAGACCCAGTACTTC. Amino acid sequence: CASSLLSSGRETQYF.

The chain carries TRBV14 and TRBJ1-1; D is possibly TRBD1 (6 bases). Germline lookup yields CDR1 SGHDN and CDR2 FVKESK. Trimming removed 5 bases from V and 2 bases from J, with 15 bases in between. The length of the CDR3 is 15 residues. The CDR3 region is CASSGGLWENTEAFF. CDR3 coding DNA: TGTGCCAGCAGCGGGGGCCTTTGGGAAAACACTGAAGCTTTCTTT. Looking up the rest from reference TRBV14 and TRBJ1-1 gives the full variable domain: EAGVTQFPSHSVIEKGQTVTLRCDPISGHDNLYWYRRVMGKEIKFLLHFVKESKQDESGMPNNRFLAERTGGTYSTLKVQPAELEDSGVYFCASSGGLWENTEAFFGQGTRLTVV.

This rearrangement joins TRBV11-3 to TRBJ2-2; the D gene could be TRBD1 or TRBD2 (6 bases each). Germline CDR1 is SGHNT and CDR2 is YENEEA. Trimming took 5 bases from V and 0 from J, leaving 13 bases between them. The CDR3 runs 16 residues. This chain's CDR3 is CASSDTGGPNTGELFF. For the CDR3, the DNA is TGTGCCAGCAGCGATACCGGGGGCCCGAACACCGGGGAGCTGTTTTTT.

This sequence joins TRBV19 and TRBJ2-7, with unresolved D. The V gene lost 2 bases and the J gene lost 0 bases, with 5 bases spanning the gap. Germline V gene sequence: CDR1 LNHDA, CDR2 SQIVND (reference sequence). This CDR3 comprises 13 residues. CDR3 DNA: TGTGCCAGTAGTATAAGGCACTCCTACGAGCAGTACTTC. Translating gives CASSIRHSYEQYF.

The genes are TRBV19 and TRBJ1-5; 8 positions agree with TRBD1. V lost 1 base to trimming and J lost 6 bases; unmatched junction nucleotides: 2. Germline V gene sequence: CDR1 LNHDA, CDR2 SQIVND (reference sequence). This CDR3 comprises 14 residues. In DNA, the CDR3 is TGTGCCAGTAGTATAGGGACAGGGACTCAGCCCCAGCATTTT. This encodes CASSIGTGTQPQHF. Filled out from reference TRBV19 and TRBJ1-5, the complete variable domain reads DGGITQSPKYLFRKEGQNVTLSCEQNLNHDAMYWYRQDPGQGLRLIYYSQIVNDFQKGDIAEGYSVSREKKESFPLTVTSAQKNPTAFYLCASSIGTGTQPQHFGDGTRLSIL.